This T cell receptor (beta chain) was recorded in a study of blood T cells in healthy people across ages (dated by TCRdb to about 2015). Context from the whole study: In model experiments, template switching captured about one uniquely barcoded TCR beta cDNA molecule for every two T cells. To track age-related changes in TCR beta repertoire diversity, the study relied on deep sequencing normalized with unique cDNA molecular identifiers. Two additional independent replicas of 1 million unique cDNA reads from the same blood draw were analyzed for two donors (one aged 18 to 29 and one aged 80 or older). The donors were divided into four age groups: young (average around 16 years), middle-aged (over 35), aged (about 56) and long-lived (roughly 82).

On this clonotype: This receptor's antigen is unknown. No quality values exist for individual bases; no much larger clone is one base distant.

The donors were around 39 Caucasian individuals from Russia, aged 6 to 90 years, who were systemically healthy. Approximately 9 milliliters of peripheral blood were collected from each donor into EDTA-treated Vacutainer tubes. Ficoll-Paque density-gradient centrifugation was used to isolate PBMCs, with at least 6.5 million per sample. Total RNA, at least 6 micrograms per sample, was extracted from PBMCs with Trizol reagent. Naive CD45RAhigh/CD27high T cell percentages were measured by flow cytometry on a PBMC aliquot from every donor. The study at large found these results: Compared with the aged group, the long-lived group had more naive CD4+ T cells, fewer expanded clones and increased TCR diversity, suggesting age selection. A strong correlation was found between observed TCR beta diversity and the percentage of naive T cells measured by flow cytometry. Conclusive comparison of naive and antigen-experienced compartments was prevented by the profiling of bulk unsorted PBMCs. Estimates of total diversity based on one million sequenced T cells were considered lower bounds and underestimates. Because the CMV infection status of the donors was unknown, age-related changes in expanded clonotypes may potentially have been confounded. As age increased, observed TCR beta diversity per million T cells dropped in a roughly linear way, and a significant reduction was already evident by age 40.

Receptors were amplified or captured by 5' RACE. These reads were obtained on an Illumina HiSeq 2500. The second PCR ran for roughly 7 to 11 cycles and used a J-beta primer mix along with a sample-barcoded 5' primer. Each TCR beta cDNA molecule received a unique molecular identifier from a template-switch 5' adaptor carrying 12 random nucleotides. Each sample yielded at least 2.5 million CDR3-containing paired-end reads. All of the RNA was converted into first-strand cDNA using the Mint cDNA synthesis kit, with a TRBC-specific oligonucleotide serving as the primer. Following uracil-DNA glycosylase treatment, all cDNA underwent a first 18-cycle PCR with the universal primers M1SS and BC2_uni_R. In the original analysis: Normalization of each sample was performed by random selection of 1 million high-quality reads, each carrying a distinct molecular identifier. Reads sharing molecular identifiers were discarded rather than binned into consensus sequences. MiTCR, set to a Q25 quality threshold and the strictest error-elimination algorithm, was used for CDR3 identification, clonotype clustering and error correction. A nonparametric unseen species model with Euler transformation was used to estimate lower-bound total TCR beta diversity. TCRdb trimmed the raw reads at Q25, called clones with MiXCR and kept productive beta chains. Rows are combined by CDR3 protein, so each entry shows the most common genes and DNA. The authors' filters were not applied to this entry. The sample includes approximately 960,000 distinct CDR3 sequences, with just under 30% observed a single time. The leading ten clones occupy more than 8.5% of the sample.

V is clipped by 2 bases and J by 9 bases, and the sequence between their germline boundaries is 10 bases long. The CDR3 starts with the cysteine, ends with the phenylalanine, and has 13 residues. Just CDR3 DNA is preserved here, 39 bases in frame from base 1. CDR1 and CDR2, looked up from the germline V gene (reference sequence), are SEHNR and FQNEAQ. These records were also assigned to another study, of T cells of mothers and their children. The second study, in turn, reports: Nine systemically healthy Caucasian individuals, comprising three mothers and their six children, were included as donors. cDNA synthesis used all of the extracted RNA, with 1.5 ug of RNA in each 15 ul reaction. In the second PCR, the M1S primer added sample barcodes and 2-4 random nucleotides. More than 9 million TCR beta CDR3 reads were obtained from each mother, and roughly 3.1 million reads were obtained from each child. Thymic selection similarly shapes TCR recombination output in related and unrelated pairs, with minor effect from inherited differences. Normalized repertoire overlap in related mother-child pairs was always slightly higher than in unrelated mother-child pairs, but the difference was never significant. No persistent microchimeric T cell clones were found, with a detection sensitivity of approximately 95 clones per million clonotypes. Deep NGS was used in the study to compare the TCR beta repertoires of mothers and children and to look for features that separate related mother-child pairs from unrelated individuals. Mothers averaged about 40 +/- 4 years of age and children averaged about 10 +/- 4 years. Libraries were sequenced on Illumina HiSeq 2000 with 100+100 nt paired-end reads after adapter ligation with NEBNext reagents. To prevent cross-contamination, the mother and child libraries were prepared one month apart and sequenced in separate runs. Each donor had between about 450,000 and 2,200,000 distinct TCR beta clonotypes identified. Naive TCR beta clonotypes were estimated from low-frequency clonotypes matched to each donor's FACS-determined naive share, without sorting.

Recombination joined TRBV7-9 with TRBJ2-2; no D segment can be confidently identified. The sequencing input was blood. The sequence was collected from a woman in her thirties or forties in good health. The CDR3 here reads CASSLKGYRELFF. The DNA sequence is TGTGCCAGCAGCTTAAAGGGTTACCGGGAGCTGTTTTTT.